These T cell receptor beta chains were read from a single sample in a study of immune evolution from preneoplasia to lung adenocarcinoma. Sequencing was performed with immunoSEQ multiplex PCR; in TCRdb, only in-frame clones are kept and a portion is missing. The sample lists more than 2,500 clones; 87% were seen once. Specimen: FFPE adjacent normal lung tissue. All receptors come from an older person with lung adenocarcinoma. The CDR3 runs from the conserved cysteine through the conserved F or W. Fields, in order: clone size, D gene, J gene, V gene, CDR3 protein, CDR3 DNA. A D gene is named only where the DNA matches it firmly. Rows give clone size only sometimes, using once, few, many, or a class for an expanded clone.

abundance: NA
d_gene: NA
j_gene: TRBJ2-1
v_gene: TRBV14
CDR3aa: CASSQGVLPQGFYNEQFF
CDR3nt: TGTGCCAGCAGCCAAGGGGTACTCCCGCAGGGGTTCTACAATGAGCAGTTCTTC

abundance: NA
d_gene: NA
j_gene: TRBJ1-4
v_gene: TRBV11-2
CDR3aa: CASSLGGGEKLFF
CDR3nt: TGTGCCAGCAGCTTAGGGGGAGGGGAAAAACTGTTTTTT

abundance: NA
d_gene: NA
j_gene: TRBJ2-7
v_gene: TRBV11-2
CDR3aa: CASSSGYRDYEQYF
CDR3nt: TGTGCCAGCAGTTCTGGGTACCGCGACTACGAGCAGTACTTC

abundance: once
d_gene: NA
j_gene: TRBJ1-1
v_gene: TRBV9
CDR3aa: CASSAHERLLTEAFF
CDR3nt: TGTGCCAGCAGCGCGCATGAACGGCTGCTCACTGAAGCTTTCTTT

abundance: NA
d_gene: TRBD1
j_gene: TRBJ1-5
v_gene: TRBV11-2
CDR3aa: CASSQTGANQPQHF
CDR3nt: TGTGCCAGCAGCCAGACAGGGGCCAATCAGCCCCAGCATTTT

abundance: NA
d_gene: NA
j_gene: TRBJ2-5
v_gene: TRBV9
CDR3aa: CASSAHGDSETQYF
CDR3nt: TGTGCCAGCAGCGCGCACGGGGATTCGGAGACCCAGTACTTC

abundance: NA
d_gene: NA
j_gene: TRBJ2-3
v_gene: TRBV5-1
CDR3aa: CASSFQTGPTDTQYF
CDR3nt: TGCGCCAGCAGCTTTCAAACAGGCCCGACAGATACGCAGTATTTT

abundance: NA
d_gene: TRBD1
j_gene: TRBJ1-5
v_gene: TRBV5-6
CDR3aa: CASSLTGRNQPQHF
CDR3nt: TGTGCCAGCAGCCTGACAGGGCGCAATCAGCCCCAGCATTTT

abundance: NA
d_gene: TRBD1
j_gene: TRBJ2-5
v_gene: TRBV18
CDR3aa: CASSGRTGGEETQYF
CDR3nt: TGTGCCAGCTCAGGCCGGACAGGGGGCGAGGAGACCCAGTACTTC

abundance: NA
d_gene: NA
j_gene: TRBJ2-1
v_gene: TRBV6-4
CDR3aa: CASSETGIDNEQFF
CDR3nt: TGTGCCAGCAGTGAGACGGGCATTGACAATGAGCAGTTCTTC

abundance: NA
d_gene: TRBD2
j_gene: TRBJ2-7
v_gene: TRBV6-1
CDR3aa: CASSERTSGSYEQYF
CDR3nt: TGTGCCAGCAGTGAAAGGACTAGCGGGAGTTACGAGCAGTACTTC

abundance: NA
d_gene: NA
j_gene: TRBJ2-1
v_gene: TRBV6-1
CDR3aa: CASSKRMDNYNEQFF
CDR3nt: TGTGCCAGCAGTAAGCGGATGGACAACTACAATGAGCAGTTCTTC

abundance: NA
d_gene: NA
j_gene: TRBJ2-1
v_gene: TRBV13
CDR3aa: CASSFPGFDEQFF
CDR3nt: TGTGCCAGCAGCTTCCCTGGGTTCGATGAGCAGTTCTTC

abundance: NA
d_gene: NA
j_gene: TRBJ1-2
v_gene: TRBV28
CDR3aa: CASSLWGETYGYTF
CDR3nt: TGTGCCAGCAGTTTATGGGGTGAAACCTATGGCTACACCTTC

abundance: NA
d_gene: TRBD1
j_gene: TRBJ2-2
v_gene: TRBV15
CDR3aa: CATSGRGRTNTGELFF
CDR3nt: TGTGCCACCAGCGGCAGGGGGCGAACGAACACCGGGGAGCTGTTTTTT

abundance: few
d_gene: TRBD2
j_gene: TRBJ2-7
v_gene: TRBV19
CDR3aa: CASSISGGTYEQYF
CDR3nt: TGTGCCAGTAGTATTAGCGGGGGGACTTACGAGCAGTACTTC

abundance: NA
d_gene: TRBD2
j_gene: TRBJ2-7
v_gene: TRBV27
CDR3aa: CASSPFAVAGSGRGEQYF
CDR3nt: TGTGCCAGCAGTCCCTTTGCGGTAGCGGGGAGTGGTAGGGGCGAGCAGTACTTC

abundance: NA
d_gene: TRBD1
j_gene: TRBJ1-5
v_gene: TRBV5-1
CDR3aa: CASSLDGTGDQPQHF
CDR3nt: TGCGCCAGCAGCTTGGACGGGACAGGGGATCAGCCCCAGCATTTT

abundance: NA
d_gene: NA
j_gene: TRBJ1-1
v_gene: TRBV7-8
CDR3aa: CASSLSVNTEAFF
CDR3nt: TGTGCCAGCAGCTTATCGGTGAACACTGAAGCTTTCTTT

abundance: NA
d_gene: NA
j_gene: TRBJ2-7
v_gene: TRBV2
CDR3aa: CASGREGNSYEQYF
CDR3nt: TGTGCCAGCGGAAGGGAAGGGAACTCCTACGAGCAGTACTTC

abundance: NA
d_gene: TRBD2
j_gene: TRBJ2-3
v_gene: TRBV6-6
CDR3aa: CASSPTAGGGTDTQYF
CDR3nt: TGTGCCAGCAGTCCGACAGCGGGAGGGGGCACAGATACGCAGTATTTT

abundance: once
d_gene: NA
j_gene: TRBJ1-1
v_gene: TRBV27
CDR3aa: CASSLRSTGPEAFF
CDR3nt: TGTGCCAGCAGTTTACGGTCGACAGGACCTGAAGCTTTCTTT

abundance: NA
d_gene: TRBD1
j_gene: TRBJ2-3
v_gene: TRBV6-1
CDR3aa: CASSEGTGGADTQYF
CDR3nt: TGTGCCAGCAGTGAAGGGACAGGGGGAGCAGATACGCAGTATTTT

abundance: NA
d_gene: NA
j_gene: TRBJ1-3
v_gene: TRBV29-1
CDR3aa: CSVDPDGGNTIYF
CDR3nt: TGCAGCGTTGACCCGGACGGGGGAAACACCATATATTTT

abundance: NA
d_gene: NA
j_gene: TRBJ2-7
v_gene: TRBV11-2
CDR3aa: CASSLDRGSEQYF
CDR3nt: TGTGCCAGCAGCTTAGATCGGGGAAGCGAGCAGTACTTC

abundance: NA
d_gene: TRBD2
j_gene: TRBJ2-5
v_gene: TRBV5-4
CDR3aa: CASSSRLAGQQETQYF
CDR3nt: TGTGCCAGCAGCTCTAGACTAGCGGGACAGCAAGAGACCCAGTACTTC

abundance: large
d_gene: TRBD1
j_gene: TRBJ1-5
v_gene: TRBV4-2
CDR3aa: CASRLGTASNQPQHF
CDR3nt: TGTGCCAGCAGACTTGGGACAGCGAGCAATCAGCCCCAGCATTTT

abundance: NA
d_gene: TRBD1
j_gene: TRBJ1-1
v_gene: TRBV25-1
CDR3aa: CASSEMGTGNTEAFF
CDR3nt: TGTGCCAGCAGTGAAATGGGGACAGGGAACACTGAAGCTTTCTTT